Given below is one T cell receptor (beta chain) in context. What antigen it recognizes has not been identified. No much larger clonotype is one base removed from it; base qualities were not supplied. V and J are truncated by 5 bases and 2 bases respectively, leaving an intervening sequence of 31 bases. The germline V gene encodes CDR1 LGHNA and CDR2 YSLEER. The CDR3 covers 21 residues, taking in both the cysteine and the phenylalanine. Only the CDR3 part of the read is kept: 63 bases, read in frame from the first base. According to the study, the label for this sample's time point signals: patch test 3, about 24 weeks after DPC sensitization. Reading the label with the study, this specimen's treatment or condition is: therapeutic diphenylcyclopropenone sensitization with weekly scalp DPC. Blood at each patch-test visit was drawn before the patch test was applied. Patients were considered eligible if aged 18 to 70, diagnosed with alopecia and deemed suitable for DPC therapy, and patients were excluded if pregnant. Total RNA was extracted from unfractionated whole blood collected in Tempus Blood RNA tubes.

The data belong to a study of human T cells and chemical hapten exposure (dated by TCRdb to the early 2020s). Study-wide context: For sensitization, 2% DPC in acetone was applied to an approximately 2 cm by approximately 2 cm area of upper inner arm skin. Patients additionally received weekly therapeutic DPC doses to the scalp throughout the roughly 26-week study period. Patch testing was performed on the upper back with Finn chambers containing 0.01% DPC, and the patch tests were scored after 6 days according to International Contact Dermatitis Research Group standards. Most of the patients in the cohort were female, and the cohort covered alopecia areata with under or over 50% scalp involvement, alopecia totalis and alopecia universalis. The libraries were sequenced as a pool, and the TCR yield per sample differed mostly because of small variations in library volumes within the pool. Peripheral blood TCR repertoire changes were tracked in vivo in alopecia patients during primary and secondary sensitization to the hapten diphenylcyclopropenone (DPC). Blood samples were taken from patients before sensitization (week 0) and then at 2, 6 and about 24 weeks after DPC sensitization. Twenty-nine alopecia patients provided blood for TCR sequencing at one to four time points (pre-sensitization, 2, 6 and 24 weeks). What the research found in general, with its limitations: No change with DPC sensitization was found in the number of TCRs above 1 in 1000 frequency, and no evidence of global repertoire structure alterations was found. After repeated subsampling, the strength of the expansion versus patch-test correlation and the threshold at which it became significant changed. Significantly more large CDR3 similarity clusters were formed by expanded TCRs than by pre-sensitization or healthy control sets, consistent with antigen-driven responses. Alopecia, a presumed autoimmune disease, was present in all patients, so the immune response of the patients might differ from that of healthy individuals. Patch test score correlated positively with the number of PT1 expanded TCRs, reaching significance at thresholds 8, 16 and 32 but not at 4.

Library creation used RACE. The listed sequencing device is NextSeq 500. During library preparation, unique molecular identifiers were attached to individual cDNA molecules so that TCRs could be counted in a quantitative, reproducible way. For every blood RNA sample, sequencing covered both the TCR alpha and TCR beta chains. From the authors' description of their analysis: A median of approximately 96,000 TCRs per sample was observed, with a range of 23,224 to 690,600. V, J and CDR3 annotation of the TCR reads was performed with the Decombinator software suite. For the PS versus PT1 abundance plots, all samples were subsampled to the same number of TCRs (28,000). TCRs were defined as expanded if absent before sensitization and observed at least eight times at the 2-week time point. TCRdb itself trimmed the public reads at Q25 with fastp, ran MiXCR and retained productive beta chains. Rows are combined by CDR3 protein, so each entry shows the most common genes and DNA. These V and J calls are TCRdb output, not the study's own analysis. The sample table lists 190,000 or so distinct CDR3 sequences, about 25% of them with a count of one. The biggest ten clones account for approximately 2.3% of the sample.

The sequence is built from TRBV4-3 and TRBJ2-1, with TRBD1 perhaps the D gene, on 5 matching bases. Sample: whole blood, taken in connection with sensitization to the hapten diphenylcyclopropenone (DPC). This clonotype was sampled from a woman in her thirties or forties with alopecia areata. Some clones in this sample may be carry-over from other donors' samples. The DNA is TGCGCCAGCAGCTCCAAGGACCCTGTTACGACAGCTACGGCCACCTACAATGAGCAGTTCTTC. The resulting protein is CASSSKDPVTTATATYNEQFF.